This T cell receptor (beta chain) was documented in a study of blood T cell repertoires in COVID-19. Assay: immunoSEQ multiplex PCR; the TCRdb copy retains only in-frame clones and omits some. The table lists 300,000 to 450,000 clones, 89% of them singletons, with approximately 3% in the top ten. The table lists this clone with a count of one. The CDR3 loop spans 15 amino acids. The chain uses TRBV21-1 and TRBJ2-7; the DNA was not used to check the table's D call, TRBD2. TRBV21-1 is noted as a pseudogene. Sequenced input: peripheral blood. The sequence was obtained from a woman in her 30s with COVID-19, enrolled during active disease. The CDR3 sequence: CASSKVVEGSYEQYV. Here the CDR3 DNA reads TGTGCCAGCAGCAAGGTAGTGGAGGGTTCCTACGAGCAGTACGTC.